This TCR beta chain appears in the sequencing data of a study of cytomegalovirus exposure and HLA in healthy donors. Whole-study context: A previous analysis identified around 120 million unique TCR beta sequences derived from roughly 180 million T cells. Study-level points and caveats: Cytomegalovirus status was reportedly diagnosed by the classifier with high specificity and sensitivity. The authors excluded some V segments, including TRBV6-2 and TRBV6-3, as indistinguishable.

PCR was performed using 60 Vbeta and 13 Jbeta primers. Data came from immunoSEQ multiplex PCR; TCRdb stores just in-frame clones and leaves some out. The table has about 220,000 clones, approximately 82% seen once; the top ten hold 0.6% to 0.65%. The CDR3 consists of 14 residues. Germline values: CDR1 SEHNR, CDR2 FQNEAQ (reference sequence). V shed 5 bases and J shed 3 bases, with 10 bases lying between them. Healthy individuals who donated bone marrow served as the donors. As regards this clone: Its antigen is unknown.

This chain connects TRBV7-9 to TRBJ2-2; possibly TRBD1 for D (6 bases). Sequenced material: PBMCs. The TCR was taken from a man younger than 35 in good health and CMV-seronegative. In DNA, the CDR3 is TGTGCCAGCAGCCAACAGGGATACACCGGGGAGCTGTTTTTT. As protein: CASSQQGYTGELFF. The full variable domain, with the rest looked up from reference TRBV7-9 and TRBJ2-2, is DTGVSQNPRHKITKRGQNVTFRCDPISEHNRLYWYRQTLGQGPEFLTYFQNEAQLEKSRLLSDRFSAERPKGSFSTLEIQRTEQGDSAMYLCASSQQGYTGELFFGEGSRLTVL.